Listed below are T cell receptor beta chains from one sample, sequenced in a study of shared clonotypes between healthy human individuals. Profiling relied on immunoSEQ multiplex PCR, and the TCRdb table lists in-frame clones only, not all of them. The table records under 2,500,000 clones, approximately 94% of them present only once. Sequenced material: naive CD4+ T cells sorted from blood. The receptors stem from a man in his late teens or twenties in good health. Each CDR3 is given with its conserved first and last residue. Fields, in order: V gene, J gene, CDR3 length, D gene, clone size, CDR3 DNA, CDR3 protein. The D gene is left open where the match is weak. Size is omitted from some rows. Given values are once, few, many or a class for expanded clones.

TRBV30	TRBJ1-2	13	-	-	TGTGCCTGGAGTGTTCGGGGGGACTATGGCTACACCTTC	CAWSVRGDYGYTF
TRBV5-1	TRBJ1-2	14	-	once	TGCGCCAGCAGCCCCAGTGGGGGAAACTATGGCTACACCTTC	CASSPSGGNYGYTF
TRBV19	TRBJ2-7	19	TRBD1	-	TGTGCCAGTAGTCCACAGGGGGCCCGCCCCGGCGGGGGAACCTACGAGCAGTACTTC	CASSPQGARPGGGTYEQYF
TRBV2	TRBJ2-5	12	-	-	TGTGCCAGCAGTGACAACGTTAATTTCCAGTACTTC	CASSDNVNFQYF
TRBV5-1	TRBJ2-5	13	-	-	TGCGCCAGCAGCTTGGGGTCCGTCGAGACCCAGTACTTC	CASSLGSVETQYF
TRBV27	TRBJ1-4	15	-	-	TGTGCCAGCAGATCGACAGGAACAACTAATGAAAAACTGTTTTTT	CASRSTGTTNEKLFF
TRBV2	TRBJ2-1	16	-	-	TGTGCCAGCAGTGATCAGCGGCTCGGCTCCTACAATGAGCAGTTCTTC	CASSDQRLGSYNEQFF
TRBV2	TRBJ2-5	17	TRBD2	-	TGTGCCAGCAGTGATCCTCGGACTAGCGGGATGTCAGAGACCCAGTACTTC	CASSDPRTSGMSETQYF
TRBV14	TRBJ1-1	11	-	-	TGTGCCAGCGAAGTGAACACTGAAGCTTTCTTT	CASEVNTEAFF
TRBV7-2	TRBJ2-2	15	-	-	TGTGCCAGCAGCCCCCGGGGCCCGAACACCGGGGAGCTGTTTTTT	CASSPRGPNTGELFF
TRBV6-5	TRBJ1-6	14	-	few	TGTGCCAGCAAGGTGCAACCTTCGGATTCACCCCTCCACTTT	CASKVQPSDSPLHF
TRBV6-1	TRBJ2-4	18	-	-	TGTGCCAGCAGTGTACCCACGGGACACTCGCTAGCCAAAAACATTCAGTACTTC	CASSVPTGHSLAKNIQYF
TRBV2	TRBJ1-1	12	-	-	TGTGCCAGCAGTCGGGACATCTTGTGGGCTTTCTTT	CASSRDILWAFF
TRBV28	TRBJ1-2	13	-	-	TGTGCCAGCAGTTTGCGGACAAGCGCTGGCTACACCTTC	CASSLRTSAGYTF
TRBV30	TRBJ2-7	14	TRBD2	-	TGTGCCTGGACCCCGGGACTAGCGGGAGATGGCAAGTACTTC	CAWTPGLAGDGKYF
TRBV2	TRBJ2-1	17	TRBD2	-	TGTGCCAGCAGTGAAGCCGGACTAGCGGGAGCCTACAATGAGCAGTTCTTC	CASSEAGLAGAYNEQFF
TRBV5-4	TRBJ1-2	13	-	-	TGTGCCAGCAGCTTAGACTCTAACTATGGCTACACCTTC	CASSLDSNYGYTF
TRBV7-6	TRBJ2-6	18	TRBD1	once	TGTGCCAGCAGCCCACGGGACAGGGATAACTCTGGGGCCAACGTCCTGACTTTC	CASSPRDRDNSGANVLTF
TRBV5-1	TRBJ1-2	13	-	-	TGCGCCAGCAACCCGGGGGGTGGCTATGGCTACACCTTC	CASNPGGGYGYTF
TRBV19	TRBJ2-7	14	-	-	TGTGCCAGTAGTAATCCGGGACGCTTTTACGAGCAGTACTTC	CASSNPGRFYEQYF
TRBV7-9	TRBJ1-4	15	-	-	TGTGCCAGCAGGCCGGGAATGGGGTCTAATGAAAAACTGTTTTTT	CASRPGMGSNEKLFF
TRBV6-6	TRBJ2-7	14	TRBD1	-	TGTGCCAGCATGAAACGGGACAGGACCTACGAGCAGTACTTC	CASMKRDRTYEQYF